This T cell receptor (beta chain) was recorded in a study of cytotoxic CD8 clonotypes in ibrutinib-treated CLL. TCRdb's copy holds only in-frame clones and misses some; the assay was immunoSEQ multiplex PCR. This table holds roughly 200,000 clones, over 65% found once. This CDR3 comprises 15 residues. The ends were cut back, 1 base at V and 3 bases at J, with 10 bases in the middle. Germline assignment: CDR1 LNHNV and CDR2 YYDKDF (reference sequence). Sequences were derived from PBMCs, sampled after 12 months of ibrutinib treatment. This sequence originates from a human donor with chronic lymphocytic leukemia. V is TRBV15 and J is TRBJ1-5; D is unclear. Here the CDR3 reads CATSRGSANNQPQHF. The CDR3 bases are TGTGCCACCAGCAGAGGTTCTGCAAACAATCAGCCCCAGCATTTT.